These T cell receptor beta chains were read from a single sample in a study of healthy donors' naive CD4 and CD8 T cells. TCRdb re-analysed the reads in MiXCR, keeping a single row per CDR3 protein. The sample records about 180,000 distinct CDR3 sequences, around 74% being singletons. The sequenced material came from naive CD4+ and CD8+ T cells sorted from blood, pooled from several donors. The receptors here all came from a pool of human donors in good health; the sample pools cells from several healthy donors. CDR3s include the opening cysteine and the closing phenylalanine or tryptophan. D genes are given only for firm matches. For some rows the clone size is stated as once, few or many, or as a class when expanded; others skip it.

v_gene: TRBV29-1
d_gene: .
abundance: .
j_gene: TRBJ1-3
CDR3aa: CSVTYSGTAGNTIYF
CDR3nt: TGCAGCGTCACTTACTCCGGGACGGCTGGAAACACCATATATTTT

v_gene: TRBV6-5
d_gene: .
abundance: .
j_gene: TRBJ1-2
CDR3aa: CASLPRGQIYYGYTF
CDR3nt: TGTGCCAGCCTCCCCCGCGGGCAGATCTACTATGGCTACACCTTC

v_gene: TRBV6-6
d_gene: TRBD1
abundance: .
j_gene: TRBJ2-1
CDR3aa: CASSYSIQGGPGNEQFF
CDR3nt: TGTGCCAGCAGTTACTCGATTCAAGGGGGCCCTGGGAATGAGCAGTTCTTC

v_gene: TRBV19
d_gene: .
abundance: .
j_gene: TRBJ1-5
CDR3aa: CASSMSGRGTQHF
CDR3nt: TGTGCCAGTAGTATGAGCGGGAGGGGGACCCAGCATTTT

v_gene: TRBV10-3
d_gene: TRBD2
abundance: .
j_gene: TRBJ2-3
CDR3aa: CAIARGEDTQYF
CDR3nt: TGTGCCATCGCGCGGGGGGAAGATACGCAGTATTTT

v_gene: TRBV19
d_gene: TRBD1
abundance: .
j_gene: TRBJ1-5
CDR3aa: CASGMGQGDGQPQHF
CDR3nt: TGTGCCAGTGGGATGGGACAGGGGGACGGTCAGCCCCAGCATTTT

v_gene: TRBV29-1
d_gene: .
abundance: .
j_gene: TRBJ2-7
CDR3aa: CSVEEFGRSSYEQYF
CDR3nt: TGCAGCGTTGAGGAGTTTGGTAGAAGCTCCTACGAGCAGTACTTC

v_gene: TRBV12-3/TRBV12-4
d_gene: .
abundance: once
j_gene: TRBJ2-5
CDR3aa: CASSFPGAETQYF
CDR3nt: TGTGCCAGCAGTTTCCCAGGAGCAGAGACCCAGTACTTC

v_gene: TRBV5-1
d_gene: .
abundance: .
j_gene: TRBJ2-3
CDR3aa: CASSSGASRTDTQYF
CDR3nt: TGCGCCAGCAGCTCGGGGGCGAGTCGAACAGATACGCAGTATTTT

v_gene: TRBV5-6
d_gene: .
abundance: .
j_gene: TRBJ1-6
CDR3aa: CASSLTGRESPLHF
CDR3nt: TGCGCCAGCAGCTTGACGGGGCGGGAATCACCCCTCCACTTT

v_gene: TRBV6-2/TRBV6-3
d_gene: .
abundance: .
j_gene: TRBJ1-2
CDR3aa: CASSYGRAHYGYTF
CDR3nt: TGTGCCAGCAGTTATGGACGAGCTCACTATGGCTACACCTTC

v_gene: TRBV5-5
d_gene: .
abundance: .
j_gene: TRBJ1-1
CDR3aa: CASSRGNTEAFF
CDR3nt: TGTGCCAGCAGCCGGGGGAACACTGAAGCTTTCTTT

v_gene: TRBV29-1
d_gene: TRBD1
abundance: .
j_gene: TRBJ1-2
CDR3aa: CSVKQGAPLSFNYGYTF
CDR3nt: TGCAGCGTGAAACAGGGGGCCCCTTTATCTTTTAACTATGGCTACACCTTC

v_gene: TRBV6-5
d_gene: .
abundance: .
j_gene: TRBJ1-2
CDR3aa: CASSEGLVVGGYTF
CDR3nt: TGTGCCAGCAGTGAAGGCTTAGTGGTGGGGGGCTACACCTTC

v_gene: TRBV29-1
d_gene: TRBD2
abundance: .
j_gene: TRBJ2-7
CDR3aa: CSVLSGRTYEQYF
CDR3nt: TGCAGCGTTCTTAGCGGGAGGACCTACGAGCAGTACTTC

v_gene: TRBV12-3/TRBV12-4
d_gene: .
abundance: .
j_gene: TRBJ1-5
CDR3aa: CASSESRNQPQHF
CDR3nt: TGTGCCAGCTCTGAGTCCCGAAATCAGCCCCAGCATTTT

v_gene: TRBV30
d_gene: .
abundance: .
j_gene: TRBJ1-1
CDR3aa: CAWSVARLNTEAFF
CDR3nt: TGTGCCTGGAGTGTGGCCAGATTGAACACTGAAGCTTTCTTT

v_gene: TRBV19
d_gene: .
abundance: .
j_gene: TRBJ2-7
CDR3aa: CASSMAGFSEQYF
CDR3nt: TGTGCCAGTAGTATGGCTGGGTTTAGTGAGCAATACTTC

v_gene: TRBV6-5
d_gene: .
abundance: .
j_gene: TRBJ2-7
CDR3aa: CASSYDPNYYEQYF
CDR3nt: TGTGCCAGCAGTTACGATCCCAATTACTACGAGCAGTACTTC

v_gene: TRBV5-1
d_gene: .
abundance: .
j_gene: TRBJ1-2
CDR3aa: CASSLGDTNYGYTF
CDR3nt: TGCGCCAGCAGCTTGGGAGACACTAACTATGGCTACACCTTC

v_gene: TRBV27
d_gene: TRBD1
abundance: .
j_gene: TRBJ2-6
CDR3aa: CASSGQGVSGANVLTF
CDR3nt: TGTGCCAGCAGTGGACAGGGTGTATCTGGGGCCAACGTCCTGACTTTC

v_gene: TRBV6-2/TRBV6-3
d_gene: .
abundance: .
j_gene: TRBJ2-3
CDR3aa: CASSYSAPLGNTQYF
CDR3nt: TGTGCCAGCAGTTATTCGGCCCCCCTAGGGAATACGCAGTATTTT

v_gene: TRBV27
d_gene: .
abundance: .
j_gene: TRBJ2-7
CDR3aa: CASSPSTKGSEQYF
CDR3nt: TGTGCCAGCAGCCCTTCCACGAAAGGTAGCGAGCAGTACTTC

v_gene: TRBV10-3
d_gene: TRBD2
abundance: .
j_gene: TRBJ2-1
CDR3aa: CAISETPTLAESYNEQFF
CDR3nt: TGTGCCATCAGTGAGACCCCTACACTAGCGGAGTCCTACAATGAGCAGTTCTTC

v_gene: TRBV6-5
d_gene: .
abundance: .
j_gene: TRBJ2-1
CDR3aa: CASSYRVRPYNEQFF
CDR3nt: TGTGCCAGCAGTTACAGGGTTAGGCCCTACAATGAGCAGTTCTTC

v_gene: TRBV20-1
d_gene: TRBD1
abundance: .
j_gene: TRBJ2-3
CDR3aa: CSAPGTDTDTQYF
CDR3nt: TGCAGTGCGCCCGGGACAGACACAGATACGCAGTATTTT

v_gene: TRBV27
d_gene: TRBD1
abundance: once
j_gene: TRBJ1-2
CDR3aa: CASSLYAGGNYGYTF
CDR3nt: TGTGCCAGCAGTTTATATGCAGGGGGAAACTATGGCTACACCTTC

v_gene: TRBV19
d_gene: .
abundance: .
j_gene: TRBJ2-3
CDR3aa: CASSISPDTQYF
CDR3nt: TGTGCCAGTAGTATCTCCCCTGATACGCAGTATTTT

v_gene: TRBV6-5
d_gene: .
abundance: .
j_gene: TRBJ1-5
CDR3aa: CASSSRGGGSNQPQHF
CDR3nt: TGTGCCAGCAGTTCCAGGGGAGGAGGAAGCAATCAGCCCCAGCATTTT

v_gene: TRBV29-1
d_gene: .
abundance: .
j_gene: TRBJ1-2
CDR3aa: CSVGGELDGYTF
CDR3nt: TGCAGCGTTGGTGGGGAATTGGATGGCTACACCTTC

v_gene: TRBV29-1
d_gene: .
abundance: .
j_gene: TRBJ2-6
CDR3aa: CSVVISGANVLTF
CDR3nt: TGCAGCGTTGTAATCTCTGGGGCCAACGTCCTGACTTTC

v_gene: TRBV29-1
d_gene: TRBD2
abundance: .
j_gene: TRBJ2-1
CDR3aa: CSVRREGAYNEQFF
CDR3nt: TGCAGCGTGAGGCGGGAGGGCGCATACAATGAGCAGTTCTTC

v_gene: TRBV7-2
d_gene: TRBD1
abundance: .
j_gene: TRBJ1-2
CDR3aa: CASSPYYLGTDHGYTF
CDR3nt: TGTGCCAGCAGCCCCTATTACCTTGGGACAGACCATGGCTACACCTTC

v_gene: TRBV4-1
d_gene: .
abundance: .
j_gene: TRBJ2-1
CDR3aa: CASSQVGWGSTSDEQFF
CDR3nt: .

v_gene: TRBV19
d_gene: .
abundance: few
j_gene: TRBJ1-5
CDR3aa: CASSPREQFTYSNQPQHF
CDR3nt: TGTGCCAGTAGTCCTCGGGAACAGTTCACGTATAGCAATCAGCCCCAGCATTTT

v_gene: TRBV4-1
d_gene: TRBD2
abundance: .
j_gene: TRBJ2-7
CDR3aa: CASSQELAGDYEQYF
CDR3nt: TGCGCCAGCAGCCAAGAACTAGCGGGAGACTACGAGCAGTACTTC

v_gene: TRBV29-1
d_gene: .
abundance: .
j_gene: TRBJ2-5
CDR3aa: CSVEGAGEAQYF
CDR3nt: TGCAGCGTTGAGGGTGCAGGGGAGGCCCAGTACTTC

v_gene: TRBV19
d_gene: .
abundance: once
j_gene: TRBJ2-7
CDR3aa: CASSPLTGSYEQYF
CDR3nt: TGTGCCAGTAGTCCGCTGACAGGATCCTACGAGCAGTACTTC

v_gene: TRBV6-6
d_gene: .
abundance: .
j_gene: TRBJ2-1
CDR3aa: CASSPVGVAPYNEQFF
CDR3nt: TGTGCCAGCAGTCCCGTCGGGGTAGCCCCTTACAATGAGCAGTTCTTC

v_gene: TRBV30
d_gene: .
abundance: .
j_gene: TRBJ1-1
CDR3aa: CAWSPVNTEAFF
CDR3nt: TGTGCCTGGAGTCCGGTGAACACTGAAGCTTTCTTT

v_gene: TRBV12-5
d_gene: .
abundance: .
j_gene: TRBJ2-7
CDR3aa: CASGLGLGSSEQYF
CDR3nt: TGTGCTAGTGGTTTGGGACTTGGGTCCTCCGAGCAGTACTTC

v_gene: TRBV2
d_gene: .
abundance: few
j_gene: TRBJ2-7
CDR3aa: CASSKSTGTSYEQYF
CDR3nt: TGTGCCAGCAGTAAATCCACCGGGACCTCCTACGAGCAGTACTTC

v_gene: TRBV10-3
d_gene: .
abundance: few
j_gene: TRBJ1-5
CDR3aa: CAISEQFLTSNQPQHF
CDR3nt: TGTGCCATCAGTGAGCAATTCTTGACTAGCAATCAGCCCCAGCATTTT

v_gene: TRBV6-5
d_gene: TRBD1
abundance: few
j_gene: TRBJ2-7
CDR3aa: CASRAGTGSYEQYF
CDR3nt: TGTGCCAGCAGGGCCGGGACAGGGTCCTACGAGCAGTACTTC

v_gene: TRBV19
d_gene: .
abundance: .
j_gene: TRBJ2-7
CDR3aa: CASSSGLSPYEQYF
CDR3nt: TGTGCCAGTAGTTCTGGACTTTCCCCCTACGAGCAGTACTTC

v_gene: TRBV29-1
d_gene: TRBD2
abundance: few
j_gene: TRBJ2-1
CDR3aa: CSTGTSGSSYNEQFF
CDR3nt: TGCAGCACCGGGACTAGCGGGAGCTCCTACAATGAGCAGTTCTTC

v_gene: TRBV30
d_gene: TRBD1
abundance: .
j_gene: TRBJ2-5
CDR3aa: CACLHRDRGETQYF
CDR3nt: TGTGCCTGCCTCCACCGGGACAGAGGAGAGACCCAGTACTTC

v_gene: TRBV7-8
d_gene: .
abundance: .
j_gene: TRBJ2-1
CDR3aa: CASSLQTNNEQFF
CDR3nt: TGTGCCAGCAGCTTACAGACCAACAATGAGCAGTTCTTC

v_gene: TRBV5-5
d_gene: .
abundance: .
j_gene: TRBJ2-3
CDR3aa: CASSSSTNTQYF
CDR3nt: TGCGCCAGCAGCTCCTCCACAAATACGCAGTATTTT

v_gene: TRBV20-1
d_gene: .
abundance: .
j_gene: TRBJ1-1
CDR3aa: CSAKGARNTEAFF
CDR3nt: TGCAGTGCTAAAGGGGCAAGGAACACTGAAGCTTTCTTT

v_gene: TRBV29-1
d_gene: .
abundance: .
j_gene: TRBJ1-1
CDR3aa: CSVANGETEAFF
CDR3nt: TGCAGCGTTGCTAACGGGGAGACTGAAGCTTTCTTT

v_gene: TRBV6-5
d_gene: .
abundance: .
j_gene: TRBJ2-7
CDR3aa: CASSPDRSEQYF
CDR3nt: TGTGCCAGCAGCCCCGACAGATCCGAGCAGTACTTC

v_gene: TRBV6-2/TRBV6-3
d_gene: TRBD2
abundance: once
j_gene: TRBJ2-2
CDR3aa: CASSQRTSGRAGELFF
CDR3nt: TGTGCCAGCAGTCAACGGACTAGCGGGAGGGCCGGGGAGCTGTTTTTT

v_gene: TRBV27
d_gene: .
abundance: .
j_gene: TRBJ1-1
CDR3aa: CASSFRQKVNTEAFF
CDR3nt: TGTGCCAGCAGTTTCAGACAGAAAGTAAACACTGAAGCTTTCTTT

v_gene: TRBV6-2/TRBV6-3
d_gene: .
abundance: .
j_gene: TRBJ2-7
CDR3aa: CAGSPPGYEQYF
CDR3nt: TGTGCCGGCAGTCCACCGGGCTACGAGCAGTACTTC

v_gene: TRBV20-1
d_gene: TRBD1
abundance: .
j_gene: TRBJ1-5
CDR3aa: CSASRSGQESGQPQHF
CDR3nt: TGCAGTGCTAGCCGTTCTGGACAGGAGTCGGGTCAGCCCCAGCATTTT

v_gene: TRBV18
d_gene: .
abundance: .
j_gene: TRBJ1-3
CDR3aa: CASSPVDSSSGNTIYF
CDR3nt: TGTGCCAGCTCACCAGTAGACAGCTCCTCTGGAAACACCATATATTTT

v_gene: TRBV11-1
d_gene: .
abundance: .
j_gene: TRBJ2-7
CDR3aa: CASSLSGQSYEQYF
CDR3nt: TGTGCCAGCAGCTTAAGTGGACAGTCCTACGAGCAGTACTTC

v_gene: TRBV29-1
d_gene: .
abundance: .
j_gene: TRBJ1-1
CDR3aa: CSVGGWGTEAFF
CDR3nt: TGCAGCGTTGGGGGATGGGGCACTGAAGCTTTCTTT

v_gene: TRBV6-2/TRBV6-3
d_gene: .
abundance: .
j_gene: TRBJ2-1
CDR3aa: CASSYRRNNEQFF
CDR3nt: TGTGCCAGCAGTTACCGGAGAAACAATGAGCAGTTCTTC